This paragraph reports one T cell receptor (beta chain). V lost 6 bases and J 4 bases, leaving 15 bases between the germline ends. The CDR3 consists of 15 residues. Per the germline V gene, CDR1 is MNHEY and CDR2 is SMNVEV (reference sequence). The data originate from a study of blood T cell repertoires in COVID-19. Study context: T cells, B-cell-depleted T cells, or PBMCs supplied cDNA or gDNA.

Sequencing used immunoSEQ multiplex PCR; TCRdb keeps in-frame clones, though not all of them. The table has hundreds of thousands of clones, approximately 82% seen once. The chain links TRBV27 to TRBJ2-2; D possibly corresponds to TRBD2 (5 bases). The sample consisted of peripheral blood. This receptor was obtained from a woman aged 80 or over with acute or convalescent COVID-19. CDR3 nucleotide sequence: TGTGCCAGCAGCAACCGCTATCGGGGCACCGGGGAGCTGTTTTTT. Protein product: CASSNRYRGTGELFF.